The 8 T cell receptor beta chains in this list originate from one sample, sequenced in a study of vaccination and CD4 T cells after COVID-19. Sequencing of cultured CD4+ T cell DNA used the Oncomine TCR Beta short-read assay. TCRdb passed the PCR reads through MiXCR, listing each CDR3 protein once. The sample has approximately 10,000 distinct CDR3 sequences, over 45% seen once. The treatment denotes: approximately 9-day PBMC culture with coronavirus spike peptide pools or control peptides (ViraFEST assay). Their specific antigens are unknown. Input material: CD4+ T cells from blood, cultured in vitro. The receptors originated from a human donor who had recovered from COVID-19.

This rearrangement joins TRBV30 to TRBJ1-1; D not certain. The germline CDR1 and CDR2 sequences are GTSNPN and SVGIG (reference sequence). V was pared by 1 base and J by 6 bases, with 18 bases between. The CDR3 extends over 15 amino acids. CDR3 coding DNA: TGTGCCTGGAGTGCAAGATCTGGGATTGTCCCTGAAGCTTTCTTT. Translating gives CAWSARSGIVPEAFF.

V gene TRBV6-2 or TRBV6-3 combines with J gene TRBJ2-7, with a tentative D call TRBD1 (6 bases). V was cut by 5 bases and J by 2 bases, with 16 bases left in between. This CDR3 spans 15 amino acids. The germline V gene encodes CDR1 MNHEY and CDR2 SVGEGT. Here the CDR3 DNA reads TGTGCCAGCAGTAAATCACCGGGACATCCCTACGAGCAGTACTTC. It encodes CASSKSPGHPYEQYF.

The chain combines TRBV10-3 with TRBJ1-4; D is unresolved. Germline lookup yields CDR1 ENHRY and CDR2 SYGVKD. The CDR3 has 13 amino acids. Trimming removed 10 bases at V and 0 bases at J, with 9 bases between. The CDR3 here is CATGPATNEKLFF. CDR3 in DNA: TGTGCCACCGGGCCCGCAACTAATGAAAAACTGTTTTTT.

J is TRBJ2-7 and V is TRBV6-1; 8 bases agree with TRBD2. CDR1 and CDR2 from the germline V gene are MNHNS and SASEGT. Unmatched junction bases numbered 5, after V lost 4 bases and J lost 3 bases. The CDR3 extends over 14 amino acids. The CDR3 loop is CASSAQRESYEQYF. The CDR3, as DNA: TGTGCCAGCAGTGCCCAGCGGGAGAGCTACGAGCAGTACTTC.

This clonotype has only a few counts. The gene calls are TRBV20-1 and TRBJ2-2, with 7 bases that match TRBD2. With 1 base clipped from V and 3 bases from J, the junction kept 2 bases outside the gene matches. Germline values: CDR1 DFQATT, CDR2 SNEGSKA (reference sequence). This CDR3 region has 14 residues. The CDR3 here is CSARGGRDTGELFF. CDR3 nucleotide sequence: TGCAGTGCTAGAGGGGGGAGGGACACCGGGGAGCTGTTTTTT.

This clonotype was seen a single time. The rearrangement links TRBV27 to TRBJ2-7; perhaps TRBD2 as D (5 bases). V lost 5 bases to trimming and J lost 0 bases, with 14 bases between them. Germline V gene sequence: CDR1 MNHEY, CDR2 SMNVEV (reference sequence). This CDR3 is built from 15 residues. This CDR3 is CASSLRPGSSYEQYF. In nucleotides, the CDR3 is TGTGCCAGCAGTCTCCGGCCGGGGAGCTCCTACGAGCAGTACTTC.

The chain recombines TRBV2 with TRBJ2-2; the D gene is possibly TRBD1 (5 bases). This CDR3 spans 14 amino acids. Germline CDR1 reads SNHLY; CDR2 reads FYNNEI. The V and J ends lost 6 bases and 7 bases respectively, with 15 bases between them. CDR3 in amino acids: CASRLGLVGGELFF. CDR3 in DNA: TGTGCCAGCAGATTGGGGCTAGTCGGCGGGGAGCTGTTTTTT. The full variable domain, its missing parts supplied by reference TRBV2 and TRBJ2-2, is EPEVTQTPSHQVTQMGQEVILRCVPISNHLYFYWYRQILGQKVEFLVSFYNNEISEKSEIFDDQFSVERPDGSNFTLKIRSTKLEDSAMYFCASRLGLVGGELFFGEGSRLTVL.

The chain combines TRBV19 with TRBJ1-2; the match to TRBD1 covers 7 bases. The CDR3 has 19 amino acids. CDR1 and CDR2 from the germline V gene are LNHDA and SQIVND (reference sequence). Unmatched junction bases numbered 21, after V lost 7 bases and J lost 1 base. CDR3 sequence reads: CASISMGMTGRIGNYGYTF. The CDR3, as DNA: TGTGCCAGTATTAGTATGGGGATGACAGGGAGAATCGGTAACTATGGCTACACCTTC.